Below are 20 T cell receptor beta chains sequenced from a single sample in a study of regulatory T cells in long-lasting Graves disease. With iRepertoire HTBI primers and Arm-PCR of CDR3 regions, TCR beta libraries were built. TCRdb redid the calling of the multiplex PCR reads with MiXCR, one entry per CDR3 protein. The data contain 550,000 to 650,000 distinct CDR3 sequences, roughly 16% of them singletons. Time point noted: newly diagnosed GD, antithyroid drugs for less than 3 months. The authors made the TCR library using RNA they extracted from PBMCs. These data were also reused for a study on T cells in Graves' hyperthyroidism and ophthalmopathy.

The sequencing used peripheral blood mononuclear cells (PBMCs), collected at new diagnosis, from a patient treated with antithyroid drugs. These receptors were obtained from a young man with Graves disease.

This clonotype was seen only once. The chain has TRBV28 and TRBJ2-1, with 8 bases that match TRBD2. The CDR3 has 16 residues. Germline V gene data show CDR1 as MDHEN and CDR2 as SYDVKM. Trimming cost V 1 base and J 0 bases; bases outside gene matches: 2. The CDR3 sequence is CASSLLSGSSYNEQFF. The DNA of the CDR3 is TGTGCCAGCAGTTTATTAAGCGGGAGCTCCTACAATGAGCAGTTCTTC.

This clonotype was counted ten times or more. The chain recombines TRBV12-3 or TRBV12-4 with TRBJ2-7, with D perhaps assigned TRBD1 or TRBD2 (5 bases each). The germline V and J ends were trimmed by 9 bases and 4 bases, with 16 bases remaining between them. The CDR3 spans 13 residues. The CDR3 bases are TGTGCCAGTGGAGCAGGGAGAGGGTACGAGCAGTACTTC. Translating it yields CASGAGRGYEQYF.

The chain joins TRBV6-4 to TRBJ2-3; 9 nucleotides match TRBD2. CDR1 and CDR2 from the germline V gene are MRHNA and SNTAGT. Trimming cost V 3 bases and J 2 bases; bases outside gene matches: 3. The CDR3 is 15 amino acids. CDR3 bases: TGTGCCAGCAGTGATCTAGCGGGGCCCACAGATACGCAGTATTTT. It specifies CASSDLAGPTDTQYF.

The V call is TRBV2, the J call TRBJ2-5; 14 nucleotides agree with TRBD2. After removal of 7 bases from V and 5 bases from J, the junction contained 18 bases not matched to a gene. CDR3 size: 19 residues. Germline CDR1 and CDR2: SNHLY and FYNNEI. CDR3 region: CASTRPGTSGSTPRETQYF. As DNA, the CDR3 is TGTGCCAGCACCAGACCCGGGACTAGCGGGAGTACTCCCCGGGAGACCCAGTACTTC. The full variable domain, with the rest looked up from reference TRBV2 and TRBJ2-5, is EPEVTQTPSHQVTQMGQEVILRCVPISNHLYFYWYRQILGQKVEFLVSFYNNEISEKSEIFDDQFSVERPDGSNFTLKIRSTKLEDSAMYFCASTRPGTSGSTPRETQYFGPGTRLLVL.

This clonotype appeared a few times. V is TRBV4-2 and J is TRBJ2-7; TRBD2 matches 9 bases. Per the germline V gene, CDR1 is LGHNA and CDR2 is YNFKEQ. This CDR3 spans 16 amino acids. Unmatched junction bases numbered 11, after V lost 1 base and J lost 7 bases. The CDR3, as DNA: TGTGCCAGCAGCCAAGTACACGGCGGGGGGGGCAGTGAGCAGTACTTC. As protein: CASSQVHGGGGSEQYF.

The chain employs TRBV29-1 and TRBJ2-7; D not certain. From germline, CDR1 is SQVTM and CDR2 ANQGSEA. The CDR3 totals 12 residues. Trimming removed 3 bases at V and 1 base at J, with 7 bases between. The CDR3 coding sequence is TGCAGCGTTGAGTCCTTATCCTACGAGCAGTACTTC. Translated, it gives CSVESLSYEQYF.

This clonotype has a count of ten or more. This chain connects TRBV29-1 to TRBJ2-5; TRBD1 matches at 9 bases. Germline V gene sequence: CDR1 SQVTM, CDR2 ANQGSEA. There are 12 residues in the CDR3. Trimming removed 6 bases from V and 5 bases from J; junction bases left unmatched: 4. The CDR3 reads CSVAGTGETQYF. For the CDR3, the DNA is TGCAGCGTCGCAGGGACAGGGGAGACCCAGTACTTC.

The rearrangement joins TRBV25-1 to TRBJ2-5; 8 nucleotides align to TRBD1. Germline loops: CDR1 MGHDK, CDR2 SYGVNS. This CDR3 contains 14 residues. V lost 3 bases, J lost 5 bases, and 5 bases stayed unmatched. The CDR3 DNA reads TGTGCCAGCAGTGACCCAGGGGGCCCCGAGACCCAGTACTTC. Encoded protein: CASSDPGGPETQYF.

The rearrangement links TRBV5-1 to TRBJ2-3, with 7 positions matching TRBD1. The trim removed 1 base at V and 2 bases at J, leaving 7 bases unmatched. The CDR3 is 16 amino acids. Germline V lookup: CDR1 SGHRS, CDR2 YFSETQ. The CDR3 coding sequence is TGCGCCAGCAGCTTGAGGGGGACAGTGGACACAGATACGCAGTATTTT. As protein: CASSLRGTVDTDTQYF.

The table lists this clonotype with many counts. The rearrangement links TRBV18 to TRBJ2-5; TRBD2 matches at 12 bases. CDR3 length: 17 amino acids. V gave up 2 bases and J gave up 3 bases; unmatched junction bases: 7. Looked up from germline, CDR1 is KGHSH and CDR2 is LQKENI. DNA of the CDR3: TGTGCCAGCTCACCAGGACTAGCGGGAATCAGAAAAGAGACCCAGTACTTC. This encodes CASSPGLAGIRKETQYF.

This clonotype has ten or more counts. A read error may account for a junction end that differs from germline. The chain employs TRBV20-1 and TRBJ1-5; 7 bases are a match to TRBD1. Germline-derived CDR1 and CDR2 are DFQATT and SNEGSKA (reference sequence). This CDR3 contains 13 residues. The CDR3 protein is CSARGGGNQPQHF. For the CDR3, the DNA is TGCAGTGCGAGAGGGGGCGGCAATCAGCCCCAGCATTTT.

With regard to this clonotype: A read error is possible here, since a much larger clone lies one base away. The rearrangement links TRBV5-1 to TRBJ2-3, with 7 bases fitting TRBD1. V lost 0 bases and J lost 6; bases outside the gene matches: 10. Per germline, CDR1 SGHRS and CDR2 YFSETQ. The CDR3 is made up of 16 amino acids. CDR3 bases: TGCGCCAGCAGCTTGGGGGCGGCCAGGGGGACGGATACGCAGTATTTT. Amino acids: CASSLGAARGTDTQYF.

This chain uses TRBV14 with TRBJ2-5; 12 nucleotides match TRBD2. The CDR3 consists of 18 residues. V lost 0 bases to trimming and J lost 4 bases; unmatched junction nucleotides: 9. The V gene's germline CDR1 is SGHDN and CDR2 FVKESK. The CDR3 bases are TGTGCCAGCAGCCAAGATAGCAGACTAGCGGGAGTCGGAGAGACCCAGTACTTC. Residues: CASSQDSRLAGVGETQYF.

This clonotype has at least ten counts. The V and J genes are TRBV7-9 and TRBJ2-7, with 11 bases fitting TRBD1. The CDR3 length is 14 residues. V lost 4 bases and J lost 3; bases outside the gene matches: 2. CDR1 and CDR2 (germline): SEHNR, FQNEAQ (reference sequence). CDR3 coding DNA: TGTGCCAGCAGCTCCGGGACAGGGGGCTACGAGCAGTACTTC. This codes for CASSSGTGGYEQYF. The full variable domain, with the rest looked up from reference TRBV7-9 and TRBJ2-7, is DTGVSQNPRHKITKRGQNVTFRCDPISEHNRLYWYRQTLGQGPEFLTYFQNEAQLEKSRLLSDRFSAERPKGSFSTLEIQRTEQGDSAMYLCASSSGTGGYEQYFGPGTRLTVT.

This chain joins TRBV13 and TRBJ1-6; 7 bases align to TRBD1. This CDR3 has 17 residues. J gave up 14 bases and V 2 bases, and 18 bases lay outside the gene matches. Germline CDR1 and CDR2: PRHDT and FYEKMQ (reference sequence). The DNA for the CDR3 is TGTGCCAGCAGCTTACTAGGCTGGGGACAGCAATATTCGGCCCTCCACTTT. It codes for CASSLLGWGQQYSALHF. The complete variable domain, with remaining parts taken from reference TRBV13 and TRBJ1-6, reads AAGVIQSPRHLIKEKRETATLKCYPIPRHDTVYWYQQGPGQDPQFLISFYEKMQSDKGSIPDRFSAQQFSDYHSELNMSSLELGDSALYFCASSLLGWGQQYSALHFGNGTRLTVT.

This clonotype was seen at least ten times. The rearrangement uses TRBV28 and TRBJ2-7; D gene ambiguous. The germline V gene has CDR1 MDHEN and CDR2 SYDVKM. The CDR3 sequence is 14 residues long. The V and J ends lost 2 bases and 3 bases respectively, with 11 bases between them. The CDR3 region is CASSLQTTDYEQYF. CDR3 in DNA: TGTGCCAGCAGTTTACAGACAACCGACTACGAGCAGTACTTC. The full variable domain, in which reference TRBV28 and TRBJ2-7 provide the parts outside the CDR3, is DVKVTQSSRYLVKRTGEKVFLECVQDMDHENMFWYRQDPGLGLRLIYFSYDVKMKEKGDIPEGYSVSREKKERFSLILESASTNQTSMYLCASSLQTTDYEQYFGPGTRLTVT.

The genes are TRBV5-1 and TRBJ2-1; 7 bases are shared with TRBD2. CDR3 length equals 16 residues. CDR1 is SGHRS and CDR2 is YFSETQ in the germline V gene. The V gene end was trimmed by 4 bases and the J gene end by 7 bases; junction bases not matched to a gene: 14. CDR3 in amino acids: CASSPEPTSPKNEQFF. The CDR3 DNA sequence: TGCGCCAGCAGCCCGGAGCCGACTAGCCCTAAAAATGAGCAGTTCTTC.

This chain uses TRBV6-1 with TRBJ2-7, with TRBD1 identical over 8 bases. The CDR3 has 15 residues. The ends lost 6 bases at V and 3 bases at J; junction bases unmatched: 10. Germline V gene data show CDR1 as MNHNS and CDR2 as SASEGT. The CDR3 sequence is CASSFGQGPYYEQYF. The CDR3 coding sequence is TGTGCCAGCAGCTTCGGACAGGGCCCCTACTACGAGCAGTACTTC.

This CDR3 is CASSPSGLAGRGANVLTF. CDR3 nucleotides: TGTGCCAGCTCACCGTCAGGACTAGCGGGAAGGGGGGCCAACGTCCTGACTTTC. The genes are TRBV18 and TRBJ2-6; 12 bases match TRBD2. The CDR3 runs to 18 residues. In germline, CDR1 is KGHSH, CDR2 LQKENI. V was pared by 3 bases and J by 4 bases, with 7 bases of the junction left unmatched.

This clonotype was counted many times. The rearrangement joins TRBV28 to TRBJ2-7, with TRBD2 as a possible D gene (6 bases). V gave up 10 bases and J gave up 0 bases, with 19 bases separating them. Looked up from germline, CDR1 is MDHEN and CDR2 is SYDVKM. The CDR3 runs 15 residues. In nucleotides, the CDR3 is TGTGCCACTTCGCTGGGGGGACGCCTCTCCTACGAGCAGTACTTC. This gives the protein CATSLGGRLSYEQYF.